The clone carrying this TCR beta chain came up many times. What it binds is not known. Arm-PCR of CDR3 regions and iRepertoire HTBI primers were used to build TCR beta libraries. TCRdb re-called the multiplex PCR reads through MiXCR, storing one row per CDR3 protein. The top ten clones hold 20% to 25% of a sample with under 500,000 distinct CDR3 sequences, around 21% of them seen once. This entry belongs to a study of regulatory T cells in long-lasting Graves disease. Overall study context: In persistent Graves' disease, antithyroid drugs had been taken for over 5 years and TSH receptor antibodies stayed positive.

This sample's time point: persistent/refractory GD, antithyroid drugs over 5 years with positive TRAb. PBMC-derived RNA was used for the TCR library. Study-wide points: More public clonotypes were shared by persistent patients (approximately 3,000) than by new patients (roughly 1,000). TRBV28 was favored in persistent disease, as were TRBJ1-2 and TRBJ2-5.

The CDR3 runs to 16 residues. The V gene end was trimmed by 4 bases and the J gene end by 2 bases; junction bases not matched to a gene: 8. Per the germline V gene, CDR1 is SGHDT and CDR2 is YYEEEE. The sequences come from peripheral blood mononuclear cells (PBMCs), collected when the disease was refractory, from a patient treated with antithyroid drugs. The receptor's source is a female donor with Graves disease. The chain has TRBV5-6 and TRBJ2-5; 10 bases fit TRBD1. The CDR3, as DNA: TGTGCCAGCAGCCCCGGACAGGGGGGTTGGCAAGAGACCCAGTACTTC. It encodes CASSPGQGGWQETQYF.